This is a list of T cell receptor beta chains from one sample in a study of spatial heterogeneity in lung cancer. TCRdb independently ran MiXCR on the 5' RACE reads; one entry per CDR3 protein. The sample holds 20,000 to 25,000 distinct CDR3 sequences; 4.5% to 5.5% are singletons and the top ten take nearly 7.5%. Sequencing used PBMCs, obtained at surgery. The receptor set was obtained from a male donor with early-stage non-small cell lung cancer. Each CDR3 is given without its conserved first and last residue.

CDR3 length	J gene	V gene	CDR3 protein
14	TRBJ2-5	TRBV5-4	ASTLRTSGGVETQY
12	TRBJ2-7	TRBV21-1	ASSKIGGSYEQY
12	TRBJ2-3	TRBV20-1	SAPQGGTTDTQY
11	TRBJ2-2	TRBV29-1	SVGLWGNGELF
17	TRBJ1-2	TRBV5-1	ASSLRAGASQVVDYGYT
10	TRBJ2-2	TRBV19	ASNIKRGELF
13	TRBJ1-1	TRBV7-8	ASSSRRGVNTEAF
11	TRBJ1-6	TRBV18	ASSVQGNSPLH
11	TRBJ2-1	TRBV7-3	ASSLTPDNEQF
12	TRBJ2-3	TRBV27	ASSSTSSTDTQY
14	TRBJ2-3	TRBV27	ASSLYTSGGADTQY
14	TRBJ2-3	TRBV20-1	SAQHYGRGGTDTQY
11	TRBJ1-1	TRBV11-2	ASSLTGGTEAF
13	TRBJ1-5	TRBV27	ASSLNHGTGQPQH
14	TRBJ2-3	TRBV6-2/TRBV6-3	ASSRIRSGGTDTQY
11	TRBJ1-6	TRBV28	ASRGTEATPLH
13	TRBJ1-2	TRBV28	ASSLRGQDDYGYT
14	TRBJ2-3	TRBV7-6	ASRRTSGGSTDTQY
13	TRBJ2-6	TRBV7-9	ASRISTSGANVLT
12	TRBJ2-3	TRBV5-1	ASSPNLSLGTQY
13	TRBJ1-1	TRBV11-2	ASSLDPWGNTEAF
11	TRBJ1-1	TRBV23-1	ASGPTSDTEAF
11	TRBJ1-2	TRBV7-9	ASSLAGNYGYT
13	TRBJ2-4	TRBV28	ASIQQGAAKNIQY
12	TRBJ2-6	TRBV20-1	SARDDSGANVLT
12	TRBJ2-3	TRBV7-6	ASSSTLSTDTQY
12	TRBJ2-2	TRBV5-1	ASSSGMNTGELF
16	TRBJ2-6	TRBV6-2/TRBV6-3	ASSFYTGQYSGANVLT
15	TRBJ1-6	TRBV10-3	AISESIVRGPDSPLH
13	TRBJ2-7	TRBV27	ASSLSQRPLAEQY
14	TRBJ2-6	TRBV5-1	ASSMGRAAGANVLT
13	TRBJ2-1	TRBV28	ASSPWGQPYNEQF
12	TRBJ2-1	TRBV20-1	SAGGLGRSSEQF
14	TRBJ2-2	TRBV5-4	ASSLDVAVNTGELF
13	TRBJ2-1	TRBV6-5	ASSRGHSSYNEQF
13	TRBJ2-7	TRBV7-9	ASSLAGTGVYEQY
12	TRBJ2-3	TRBV28	ASSSTGRADTQY
15	TRBJ1-1	TRBV4-2	ASSQDRKRSRNTEAF
9	TRBJ2-7	TRBV29-1	SVDRAGEQY
15	TRBJ2-6	TRBV12-3/TRBV12-4	ASRDSLIYSGANVLT
13	TRBJ1-5	TRBV18	ASSPREPSNQPQH
14	TRBJ1-1	TRBV5-1	ASSAVSGTGRNEAF
14	TRBJ1-3	TRBV5-1	ASSSGTVDSGNTIY
14	TRBJ2-3	TRBV20-1	SARPGLAGSTDTQY
16	TRBJ1-3	TRBV5-1	ASSDRVGYFDSGNTIY
9	TRBJ2-7	TRBV21-1	ASSSSYEQY
15	TRBJ1-1	TRBV11-2	ASSPGQGLAMNTEAF
9	TRBJ2-1	TRBV29-1	SVGVINEQF
13	TRBJ2-5	TRBV21-1	ASSTGQGEQETQY
12	TRBJ1-4	TRBV7-2	ASSPATQGEKLF
15	TRBJ1-1	TRBV5-1	ASSLGRDRGWRTEAF